A selection of T cell receptor beta chains follows, all from one sample in a study of T-cell reconstitution after alpha-beta-depleted transplantation in children. MiXCR, run by TCRdb on the PCR reads, gives a single entry per CDR3 protein. The repertoire holds about half a million distinct CDR3 sequences, with about 12% as singletons. The sequences come from PBMCs from the stem cell graft donor, collected from the stem cell graft. These receptors were collected from a human donor who donated a stem cell graft to a child with combined immunodeficiency. The CDR3 runs from the conserved cysteine through the conserved F or W. D genes are given only for firm matches. A clone size is listed for some rows: how often the clone was seen (once, few, many), or a class if it is expanded.

.,TRBV20-1,TRBJ2-5,many,TGCAGTGCTAGAGACGGCCGCCAACCCCAAGAGACCCAGTACTTC,CSARDGRQPQETQYF
.,TRBV20-1,TRBJ1-1,few,TGCAGTGCTAGAGATACTGACCACACTGAAGCTTTCTTT,CSARDTDHTEAFF
.,TRBV4-2,TRBJ1-1,.,TGTGCCAGCAGCCAAGATCGAGGTACAGGTTTGGCTTTCTTT,CASSQDRGTGLAFF
.,TRBV20-1,TRBJ2-7,many,TGCAGTGCTAGAGTGTGGAAGGGAGACTCCTACGAGCAGTACTTC,CSARVWKGDSYEQYF
TRBD1,TRBV12-3/TRBV12-4,TRBJ2-1,many,TGTGCCAGCAGTCTTGGGACAGACAATGAGCAGTTCTTC,CASSLGTDNEQFF
.,TRBV5-1,TRBJ2-1,few,TGCGCCAGCAGCTTAATATCGGGTTCCTACAATGAGCAGTTCTTC,CASSLISGSYNEQFF
.,TRBV29-1,TRBJ2-2,many,TGCAGCGTTGGGTCTAGGGCCACCACCGGGGAGCTGTTTTTT,CSVGSRATTGELFF
.,TRBV24-1,TRBJ2-1,.,TGTGCCACCAGTGGGGCGCGTCGGAATGAGCAGTTCTTC,CATSGARRNEQFF
.,TRBV29-1,TRBJ2-3,many,TGCAGCGTTGTCGACGGGACCACAGATACGCAGTATTTT,CSVVDGTTDTQYF
.,TRBV2,TRBJ2-1,.,TGTGCCAGCAGTGGGGATTACTCCTACAATGAGCAGTTCTTC,CASSGDYSYNEQFF
.,TRBV5-1,TRBJ2-3,many,TGCGCCAGCAGCTCTTTAGGGGCTGGGCGCACAGATACGCAGTATTTT,CASSSLGAGRTDTQYF
.,TRBV2,TRBJ2-2,many,TGTGCCAGCAGTGTTGGACGTACCGGGGAGCTGTTTTTT,CASSVGRTGELFF
TRBD2,TRBV11-2,TRBJ2-5,few,TGTGCCAGCAGCCAGGGCGGGGGATCGAGGGAGACCCAGTACTTC,CASSQGGGSRETQYF
.,TRBV5-1,TRBJ2-3,few,TGCGCCAGCAGCTTGTTTGCTAGCCCAGATACGCAGTATTTT,CASSLFASPDTQYF
.,TRBV4-3,TRBJ2-3,.,TGCGCCAGCAGCCAAGGGAGTGCTAGCACAGATACGCAGTATTTT,CASSQGSASTDTQYF
.,TRBV9,TRBJ2-7,.,TGTGCCAGCAGCGTAGGTCTACAGACCTACGAGCAGTACTTC,CASSVGLQTYEQYF
TRBD1,TRBV5-1,TRBJ1-2,few,TGCGCCAGCAGCTTGGATTACATTACAGGGGCCCGAAACTATGGCTACACCTTC,CASSLDYITGARNYGYTF
.,TRBV7-8,TRBJ2-4,.,TGTGCCAGCAACAACAACATTCAGTACTTC,CASNNNIQYF
.,TRBV5-8,TRBJ2-6,many,TGTGCCAGCCGAATTCAAGGGGCGCGCATTCTCGGGGCCAACGTCCTGACTTTC,CASRIQGARILGANVLTF